These 20 T cell receptor beta chains were all obtained from the same sample, sequenced in a study of blood T cells in healthy people across ages. A J-beta primer mix and a sample-barcoded 5' primer were used in a second PCR of roughly 7 to 12 cycles. TCRdb reprocessed the 5' RACE reads with MiXCR, giving one entry per CDR3 protein. The sample contains about 1,500,000 distinct CDR3 sequences, roughly 40% of which appear only once. The specimen sequenced was blood. The origin of the receptors is a woman aged 18-29 years in good health.

Written as DNA, the CDR3 is TGTGCCAGCAGCCAAATAGAGGAGACCCAGTACTTC. Translation: CASSQIEETQYF. This rearrangement joins TRBV3-1 to TRBJ2-5; no reliable D call. The germline gives CDR1 LGHDT, CDR2 YNNKEL (reference sequence). This CDR3 contains 12 residues. V lost 2 bases, J lost 5 bases, and 6 bases lay in between.

The chain recombines TRBV12-3 or TRBV12-4 with TRBJ2-1, with 8 bases aligning to TRBD2. Trimming cost V 3 bases and J 5 bases; bases outside gene matches: 3. The CDR3 is 14 amino acids. The CDR3 DNA follows: TGTGCCAGCAGTTTCCAGCGGGGGAACAATGAGCAGTTCTTC. Amino acids: CASSFQRGNNEQFF.

The CDR3: CASGQRPYEQYF. The CDR3 nucleotides are TGTGCCAGCGGACAACGGCCGTACGAGCAGTACTTC. V gene TRBV7-9 combines with J gene TRBJ2-4; D is perhaps TRBD1 (5 bases). The J call is in doubt because the DNA end fits TRBJ2-7 better. Germline lookup yields CDR1 SEHNR and CDR2 FQNEAQ (reference sequence). The CDR3 runs to 12 residues.

This clonotype was counted between two and nine times. CDR3 DNA sequence: TGTGCCAGCACCGAATCAGATCAGGGTTTCCCAGAGACCCAGTACTTC. Amino acids: CASTESDQGFPETQYF. The chain links TRBV28 to TRBJ2-5; perhaps TRBD1 as D (5 bases). This CDR3 region has 16 residues. Trimming left V 7 bases short and J 4 bases short, with 22 bases between. Germline assignment: CDR1 MDHEN and CDR2 SYDVKM. The full variable domain, in which reference TRBV28 and TRBJ2-5 provide the parts outside the CDR3, is DVKVTQSSRYLVKRTGEKVFLECVQDMDHENMFWYRQDPGLGLRLIYFSYDVKMKEKGDIPEGYSVSREKKERFSLILESASTNQTSMYLCASTESDQGFPETQYFGPGTRLLVL.

This clonotype was seen only a few times. The V and J genes are TRBV29-1 and TRBJ2-6; 7 nucleotides agree with TRBD1. J lost 2 bases, V lost 5 bases, and 3 bases had no gene match. CDR1 is SQVTM and CDR2 is ANQGSEA in the germline V gene. The CDR3 has 14 amino acids. DNA of the CDR3: TGCAGCGTTCAGGGGGAGACTGGGGCCAACGTCCTGACTTTC. It encodes CSVQGETGANVLTF.

The V and J genes are TRBV7-2 and TRBJ2-4; 7 bases are a match to TRBD1. With the DNA end fitting TRBJ2-7 better, the J assignment may be wrong. CDR1 is SGHTA, CDR2 FQGNSA, per germline. This CDR3 has 13 amino acids. The CDR3 DNA reads as TGTGCCAGCGAGGGGGCAGCCAGCTACGAGCAGTACTTC. Its translation is CASEGAASYEQYF.

This clonotype came up a few times. V and J are TRBV5-1 and TRBJ2-3; D unclear. V was trimmed by 1 base and J by 5 bases, leaving 11 bases between them. CDR1 and CDR2 (germline): SGHRS, YFSETQ. This CDR3 comprises 14 residues. In nucleotides, the CDR3 is TGCGCCAGCAGCTTGAGGCAGGCAGGAGATACGCAGTATTTT. This codes for CASSLRQAGDTQYF. Complete variable domain (other parts from reference TRBV5-1 and TRBJ2-3): KAGVTQTPRYLIKTRGQQVTLSCSPISGHRSVSWYQQTPGQGLQFLFEYFSETQRNKGNFPGRFSGRQFSNSRSEMNVSTLELGDSALYLCASSLRQAGDTQYFGPGTRLTVL.

The CDR3 nucleotides are TGCAGTGCCTCCGGGACTAGCCCAATCCGGGGCTACAATGAGCAGTTCTTC. It encodes CSASGTSPIRGYNEQFF. The chain has TRBV20-1 and TRBJ2-1; 9 bases fit TRBD2. Germline V gene sequence: CDR1 DFQATT, CDR2 SNEGSKA (reference sequence). Trimming took 6 bases from V and 3 from J; bases not matched to a gene: 15. This CDR3 has 17 residues.

In this sample, this clonotype turned up a few times. The V and J genes are TRBV27 and TRBJ2-1; no definite D call. Germline CDR1 is MNHEY and CDR2 is SMNVEV (reference sequence). CDR3 size: 12 residues. V shed 6 bases and J shed 7 bases, with 10 bases lying between them. In DNA, the CDR3 is TGTGCCAGCAGGAGAACTGTGAATGAGCAGTTCTTC. Its protein product is CASRRTVNEQFF.

The rearrangement uses TRBV27 and TRBJ1-1; the D gene is possibly TRBD1 (5 bases). The CDR3 contains 13 residues. Germline CDR1 MNHEY, CDR2 SMNVEV (reference sequence). V was pared by 8 bases and J by 3 bases, with 13 bases between. CDR3 in DNA: TGTGCCAGCGGGCAAGGAGGGGACACTGAAGCTTTCTTT. It yields the protein CASGQGGDTEAFF.

The genes are TRBV7-9 and TRBJ1-4; maybe TRBD1 (6 bases). The CDR3 consists of 14 residues. V gave up 0 bases and J gave up 8 bases, with 10 bases separating them. The germline V gene has CDR1 SEHNR and CDR2 FQNEAQ (reference sequence). DNA of the CDR3: TGTGCCAGCAGCTTAGCCCTCGACAGGGAAAAACTGTTTTTT. Translating it yields CASSLALDREKLFF.

This clonotype has just a few counts. This rearrangement joins TRBV7-2 to TRBJ2-1; either TRBD1 or TRBD2 may fit D (5 bases each). Germline V gene sequence: CDR1 SGHTA, CDR2 FQGNSA. V gave up 8 bases and J gave up 10 bases, with 9 bases separating them. The CDR3 totals 10 residues. The CDR3 nucleotides read TGTGCCAGCGGGGGTACGGAGCAGTTCTTC. Translation: CASGGTEQFF. The variable domain in full, with the rest retrieved from reference TRBV7-2 and TRBJ2-1, is GAGVSQSPSNKVTEKGKDVELRCDPISGHTALYWYRQSLGQGLEFLIYFQGNSAPDKSGLPSDRFSAERTGGSVSTLTIQRTQQEDSAVYLCASGGTEQFFGPGTRLTVL.

This clonotype turned up a few times. This rearrangement joins TRBV3-1 to TRBJ2-7, with 9 bases fitting TRBD2. CDR1 and CDR2 from the germline V gene are LGHDT and YNNKEL (reference sequence). This CDR3 region has 15 residues. The V gene end was trimmed by 2 bases and the J gene end by 3 bases; junction bases not matched to a gene: 5. CDR3 nucleotides: TGTGCCAGCAGCCAACCTCTGACTAGCGGCTACGAGCAGTACTTC. This codes for CASSQPLTSGYEQYF.

The V call is TRBV5-6, the J call TRBJ2-1, with TRBD1 as a possible D gene (6 bases). Germline CDR1 reads SGHDT; CDR2 reads YYEEEE. This CDR3 is built from 15 residues. V shed 0 bases and J shed 4 bases, with 11 bases lying between them. The DNA of the CDR3 is TGTGCCAGCAGCTTGGTGGACAGCGCGTACAATGAGCAGTTCTTC. This encodes CASSLVDSAYNEQFF.

This chain links TRBV20-1 with TRBJ2-5, with TRBD1 identical over 9 bases. Trimming cost V 4 bases and J 11 bases; bases outside gene matches: 14. Per germline, CDR1 DFQATT and CDR2 SNEGSKA (reference sequence). The CDR3 loop spans 14 amino acids. The CDR3 protein is CSATMTGGTGEQYF. Here the CDR3 DNA reads TGCAGTGCTACCATGACAGGGGGTACAGGGGAGCAGTACTTC.

The rearrangement links TRBV2 to TRBJ2-5; 9 nucleotides line up with TRBD2. The CDR3 is 17 amino acids. The trim removed 5 bases at V and 2 bases at J, leaving 12 bases unmatched. From germline, CDR1 is SNHLY and CDR2 FYNNEI. In nucleotides, the CDR3 is TGTGCCAGCAGTACGCACCTTCTTGCGGGGGGGCAAGAGACCCAGTACTTC. This encodes CASSTHLLAGGQETQYF.

This clonotype came up a few times. The rearrangement joins TRBV5-1 to TRBJ2-3; 13 bases fit TRBD2. This CDR3 spans 16 amino acids. CDR1 SGHRS and CDR2 YFSETQ come from the germline V gene. J was trimmed by 1 base and V by 5 bases; bases with no gene match: 4. CDR3 in DNA: TGCGCCAGCAGACTACTAGCGGGAGGGGGCACAGATACGCAGTATTTT. Its translation: CASRLLAGGGTDTQYF.

This clonotype was observed many times. The chain employs TRBV10-3 and TRBJ1-2, with D possibly being TRBD1 (5 bases). Trimming stripped 2 bases from V and 8 bases from J, with 12 bases between. CDR3 length equals 13 residues. CDR1 and CDR2 (germline): ENHRY, SYGVKD. The DNA for the CDR3 is TGTGCCATCAGTGAGGAGGGGAGGGGCGGCTACACCTTC. This gives the protein CAISEEGRGGYTF.

The table lists this clonotype with a few counts. This chain links TRBV6-5 with TRBJ1-4, with D possibly TRBD1 on 6 matching bases. The CDR3 length is 15 residues. The ends were cut back, 8 bases at V and 6 bases at J, with 19 bases in the middle. Looked up from germline, CDR1 is MNHEY and CDR2 is SVGAGI. The CDR3 DNA is TGTGCCAGCCGTGAGGGTCAAGGGGGATATGAAAAACTGTTTTTT. It specifies CASREGQGGYEKLFF.

This clonotype has only a few counts. The J gene is TRBJ2-5, the V gene TRBV10-3; 9 positions agree with TRBD1. Germline V gene data show CDR1 as ENHRY and CDR2 as SYGVKD. The CDR3 loop spans 15 amino acids. Trimming cost V 6 bases and J 5 bases; bases outside gene matches: 10. CDR3 in amino acids: CAISAVGTGRETQYF. CDR3 in DNA: TGTGCCATCAGCGCAGTGGGGACAGGGAGGGAGACCCAGTACTTC.